This T cell receptor beta chain stems from a study of monozygotic twins with inflammatory bowel disease. UMIs were attached via template switching, each with a 6-nucleotide sample barcode. TCRdb reprocessed the 5' RACE reads, keeping one entry per CDR3 protein, no DNA. The sample's table shows approximately 200,000 distinct CDR3 sequences. Germline loops: CDR1 LGHDT, CDR2 YNNKEL (reference sequence). There are 15 residues in the CDR3. This chain connects TRBV3-1 to TRBJ2-1; TCRdb's D call of TRBD2 is untestable without DNA. The clonotype originates from a human donor with ulcerative colitis or Crohn's disease, or a healthy co-twin of an affected twin (not recorded which). Sequenced material: blood. The CDR3: CASSPGLAGEGEQFF.